This entry lists 27 T cell receptor beta chains sequenced from one sample in a study of T cell repertoires in cytomegalovirus infection. TCRdb passed the reads through MiXCR, listing each CDR3 protein once. Of approximately 400,000 distinct CDR3 sequences in the sample, roughly 30% were seen once. The sequenced material came from PBMCs. These receptors were taken from a human donor in good health (CMV status not recorded). Some clones in this sample may be carry-over from other donors' samples.

J is TRBJ1-4 and V is TRBV6-1; a weak D match, TRBD1 (5 bases). CDR3 length: 15 residues. Germline V CDR1 and CDR2: MNHNS, SASEGT. V lost 8 bases to trimming and J lost 2 bases, with 15 bases between them. CDR3 DNA: TGTGCCAGCTCCCTGCCCGGGACGACTAATGAAAAACTGTTTTTT. It specifies CASSLPGTTNEKLFF.

This clonotype was detected once. The gene calls are TRBV20-1 and TRBJ1-3; the D is unclear. Germline CDR1 and CDR2: DFQATT and SNEGSKA (reference sequence). CDR3 length equals 12 residues. Trimming cost V 3 bases and J 3 bases, with 6 bases left between them. CDR3 in DNA: TGCAGTGCTAGTGAGCGTGGAAACACCATATATTTT. The encoded protein is CSASERGNTIYF.

The sample holds a few counts of this clonotype. The chain joins TRBV5-8 to TRBJ1-1; D ambiguous. The V and J ends lost 0 bases and 1 base respectively, with 16 bases between them. Looked up from germline, CDR1 is SGHTS and CDR2 is YDEGEE. This CDR3 spans 17 amino acids. The DNA of the CDR3 is TGTGCCAGCAGCTTGGACACCATGCGGGGAGGGAACACTGAAGCTTTCTTT. This codes for CASSLDTMRGGNTEAFF.

This clonotype was observed a few times. The chain uses TRBV10-3 and TRBJ2-3, with 8 bases lining up with TRBD2. The CDR3 is made up of 16 amino acids. Trimming removed 3 bases from V and 2 bases from J; junction bases left unmatched: 7. Germline-derived CDR1 and CDR2 are ENHRY and SYGVKD. The CDR3 region has the DNA TGTGCCATCAGTGACGCCGGACTAGCCGCCACAGATACGCAGTATTTT. This translates into CAISDAGLAATDTQYF.

As to this clonotype: This likely comes from a read error, as the CDR3 has no conserved phenylalanine or tryptophan at its end. The chain recombines TRBV6-8 with TRBJ1-2; D uncertain. V gave up 5 bases and J gave up 0 bases, with 10 bases separating them. Germline CDR1 and CDR2: MNHGY and SAAAGT. This CDR3 has 14 residues. The CDR3 spells CASSLLQPNYGYTC. In nucleotides, the CDR3 is TGTGCCAGCAGTCTTCTCCAGCCTAACTATGGCTACACCTGC.

The rearrangement uses TRBV7-6 and TRBJ2-6; D perhaps matches TRBD1 (6 bases). Deletions cut 5 bases from V and 0 bases from J, with 11 bases between. Germline V lookup: CDR1 SGHVS, CDR2 FNYEAQ. This CDR3 comprises 16 residues. This CDR3 is CASSRRGSSGANVLTF. The CDR3 DNA is TGTGCCAGCAGCCGTAGGGGGAGCTCTGGGGCCAACGTCCTGACTTTC. The whole variable domain, remainder taken from reference TRBV7-6 and TRBJ2-6, is GAGVSQSPRYKVTKRGQDVALRCDPISGHVSLYWYRQALGQGPEFLTYFNYEAQQDKSGLPNDRFSAERPEGSISTLTIQRTEQRDSAMYRCASSRRGSSGANVLTFGAGSRLTVL.

Only a few counts were recorded for this clonotype. The chain is built from TRBV14 and TRBJ2-1; a weak D match, TRBD2 (5 bases). V gave up 1 base and J gave up 2 bases, with 12 bases separating them. Germline CDR1 is SGHDN and CDR2 is FVKESK. The CDR3 has 16 residues. Written as DNA, the CDR3 is TGTGCCAGCAGCCAAGTGACGAGGGTTCCCTACAATGAGCAGTTCTTC. This encodes CASSQVTRVPYNEQFF.

This clonotype was seen at least ten times. CDR3 sequence: CASSGKPRWDGTYEQYF. The CDR3 bases are TGTGCCAGCAGTGGCAAACCGAGGTGGGACGGGACCTACGAGCAGTACTTC. The chain combines TRBV6-6 with TRBJ2-7; D is possibly TRBD1 or TRBD2 (5 bases each). Per germline, CDR1 MNHNY and CDR2 SVGAGI (reference sequence). V lost 5 bases to trimming and J lost 2 bases, with 22 bases between them. CDR3 length equals 17 residues.

The J gene is TRBJ2-7, the V gene TRBV15, with unresolved D. Trimming took 0 bases from V and 6 from J, leaving 9 bases between them. The germline CDR1 and CDR2 sequences are LNHNV and YYDKDF (reference sequence). The CDR3 loop spans 13 amino acids. The CDR3 DNA is TGTGCCACCAGCAGAGATAGGAGCGTCGAGCAGTACTTC. Its protein is CATSRDRSVEQYF. Based on the CDR3 plus reference TRBV15 and TRBJ2-7, the full variable domain is DAMVIQNPRYQVTQFGKPVTLSCSQTLNHNVMYWYQQKSSQAPKLLFHYYDKDFNNEADTPDNFQSRRPNTSFCFLDIRSPGLGDTAMYLCATSRDRSVEQYFGPGTRLTVT.

This clonotype appeared a few times. This chain uses TRBV7-2 with TRBJ2-5; 10 nucleotides agree with TRBD2. The germline V gene encodes CDR1 SGHTA and CDR2 FQGNSA. This CDR3 region has 17 residues. Trimming cost V 4 bases and J 1 base; bases outside gene matches: 9. The CDR3: CASSWRGASGSQETQYF. In nucleotides, the CDR3 is TGTGCCAGCAGCTGGAGGGGGGCTAGCGGGAGCCAAGAGACCCAGTACTTC.

Worth noting for this clonotype: A much larger clone lies one base from this, so it may be a read error. This rearrangement joins TRBV28 to TRBJ2-1; no clear D. Germline values: CDR1 MDHEN, CDR2 SYDVKM. This CDR3 is 13 amino acids long. The DNA for the CDR3 is TGTGCCAGCGGTTTAGCAGGTTACAATGAGCAGTTCTTC. Protein: CASGLAGYNEQFF.

The rearrangement links TRBV24-1 to TRBJ1-1; D is unclear. V was shortened by 7 bases and J by 1 base, with 6 bases between the two germline ends. The CDR3 totals 12 residues. Germline CDR1 reads KGHDR; CDR2 reads SFDVKD. The CDR3 bases are TGTGCCACCAGGGGTGAGAACACTGAAGCTTTCTTT. Protein sequence: CATRGENTEAFF.

This clonotype has a handful of counts. V is TRBV2 and J is TRBJ2-5; D possibly corresponds to TRBD1 (5 bases). The V gene's germline CDR1 is SNHLY and CDR2 FYNNEI. V gave up 4 bases and J gave up 5 bases, with 11 bases separating them. The length of the CDR3 is 13 residues. The CDR3 region is CASSVRGRETQYF. In nucleotides, the CDR3 is TGTGCCAGCAGTGTAAGGGGAAGGGAGACCCAGTACTTC.

This clonotype was observed many times. CDR3 sequence reads: CASSSGILNSPLHF. In nucleotides, the CDR3 is TGTGCCAGCAGCTCAGGGATTTTGAATTCACCCCTCCACTTT. The genes are TRBV7-8 and TRBJ1-6; TRBD1 might be the D (5 bases). The CDR3 runs to 14 residues. V shed 4 bases and J shed 7 bases, with 11 bases lying between them. CDR1 SGHVS and CDR2 FQNEAQ come from the germline V gene.

This clonotype was detected ten times or more. The chain has TRBV7-8 and TRBJ2-7; D is unclear. Trimming pared 3 bases from V and 0 bases from J, leaving 9 bases between. This CDR3 is built from 14 residues. Germline V gene lookup returns CDR1 SGHVS and CDR2 FQNEAQ. Here the CDR3 reads CASSFGQDSYEQYF. In DNA form, the CDR3 reads TGTGCCAGCAGCTTCGGCCAGGACTCCTACGAGCAGTACTTC.

This clonotype has more than one count but fewer than ten. J is TRBJ1-1 and V is TRBV14; D is ambiguous. V lost 3 bases, J lost 6 bases, and 8 bases lay in between. The CDR3 totals 12 residues. Germline lookup yields CDR1 SGHDN and CDR2 FVKESK. The CDR3 region has the DNA TGTGCCAGCAGCCACCATGGGGCTGAAGCTTTCTTT. Translating it yields CASSHHGAEAFF.

A few counts support this clonotype. This sequence joins TRBV12-3 or TRBV12-4 and TRBJ2-2; D might be TRBD2 (6 bases). The CDR3 sequence is 15 residues long. V lost 3 bases and J lost 1, with 9 bases in between. The CDR3 coding sequence is TGTGCCAGCAGTTTGGGACTGATGAACACCGGGGAGCTGTTTTTT. It translates to CASSLGLMNTGELFF.

CDR3 DNA sequence: TGCAGTGCTCCATCAACTAGCGGGGGGGCTTTGGATGAGCAGTTCTTC. Its translation is CSAPSTSGGALDEQFF. The J gene is TRBJ2-1, the V gene TRBV20-1; 13 bases align to TRBD2. V lost 5 bases and J lost 8; bases outside the gene matches: 12. CDR1 is DFQATT, CDR2 SNEGSKA, per germline (reference sequence). The CDR3 is 16 amino acids.

The V gene is TRBV4-1, the J gene TRBJ2-7; 11 bases agree with TRBD1. The CDR3 spans 15 residues. CDR1 is MGHRA, CDR2 YSYEKL, per germline. V lost 0 bases and J lost 5; bases outside the gene matches: 3. CDR3 sequence reads: CASSQDRDRGDEQYF. The CDR3 DNA sequence: TGCGCCAGCAGCCAAGATCGGGACAGGGGGGACGAGCAGTACTTC.

This clonotype was seen only a few times. The chain uses TRBV5-1 and TRBJ1-1, with 7 bases matching TRBD1. This CDR3 has 16 residues. Germline-derived CDR1 and CDR2 are SGHRS and YFSETQ. V was clipped by 1 base and J by 0 bases; unmatched bases: 6. The CDR3 nucleotides are TGCGCCAGCAGCTTGACACAGGGGTTCATGAACACTGAAGCTTTCTTT. This encodes CASSLTQGFMNTEAFF.

As regards this clonotype: This clone may be a read error of a much larger clone one base away. The chain combines TRBV7-2 with TRBJ2-3; 9 bases align to TRBD1. The CDR3 length is 17 residues. Germline CDR1 and CDR2: SGHTA and FQGNSA. CDR3 amino acids: CASSLAARQGDTDTPYF. The CDR3 nucleotides are TGTGCCAGCAGCTTAGCGGCGAGACAGGGGGACACAGATACGCCGTATTTT.

This clonotype was detected ten times or more. The chain links TRBV7-2 to TRBJ2-7, with D perhaps TRBD1 (6 bases). The V end lost 5 bases, the J end lost 2 bases, and 13 bases lay between the germline ends. The CDR3 has 14 amino acids. Germline V gives CDR1 SGHTA, CDR2 FQGNSA. CDR3 amino acids: CASSTQQGTYEQYF. CDR3 nucleotide sequence: TGTGCCAGCAGCACCCAGCAGGGGACCTACGAGCAGTACTTC.

The chain links TRBV6-2 or TRBV6-3 to TRBJ2-7; no clear D. Germline V CDR1 and CDR2: MNHEY, SVGEGT. There are 13 residues in the CDR3. Trimming left V 5 bases short and J 1 base short, with 9 bases between. CDR3 DNA: TGTGCCAGCAGTCCTCAAATTTCCTACGAGCAGTACTTC. It translates to CASSPQISYEQYF.

The chain uses TRBV7-6 and TRBJ1-1, with D perhaps matching TRBD1 (5 bases). The CDR3 has 15 residues. V lost 1 base and J lost 3, with 12 bases in between. Per germline, CDR1 SGHVS and CDR2 FNYEAQ. CDR3 sequence reads: CASSLDQGGDTEAFF. The CDR3 nucleotides read TGTGCCAGCAGCTTAGATCAGGGTGGGGACACTGAAGCTTTCTTT.

The chain uses TRBV5-4 and TRBJ1-1; tentative D call: TRBD1 (5 bases). This CDR3 contains 15 residues. Germline V gene data show CDR1 as SGHNT and CDR2 as YYREEE (reference sequence). With 3 bases removed from V and 3 bases from J, the gap between germline ends came to 15 bases. CDR3 nucleotides: TGTGCCAGCAGCTGGGGCCGAATCGGGTACACTGAAGCTTTCTTT. This codes for CASSWGRIGYTEAFF.

With respect to this clonotype: Since no conserved phenylalanine or tryptophan closes the CDR3, a read error is the likely cause. The chain uses TRBV7-2 and TRBJ2-7; 8 bases are a match to TRBD1. Germline-derived CDR1 and CDR2 are SGHTA and FQGNSA. The CDR3 is 13 amino acids. V was clipped by 2 bases and J by 6 bases; unmatched bases: 3. Here the CDR3 reads CASSLRTGGEQYL. The CDR3 nucleotides are TGTGCCAGCAGCTTAAGAACAGGGGGCGAGCAGTACTTA.

A word on this clonotype: A read error may explain this, as a much larger clone is one base away. CDR3 sequence: CANRLYGFGEGYEQYF. DNA of the CDR3: TGTGCCAACAGACTTTACGGGTTCGGGGAGGGCTACGAGCAGTACTTC. The chain is built from TRBV7-8 and TRBJ2-7, with 7 positions matching TRBD2. This CDR3 spans 16 amino acids. The V gene's germline CDR1 is SGHVS and CDR2 FQNEAQ. Trimming cost V 10 bases and J 3 bases; bases outside gene matches: 18.